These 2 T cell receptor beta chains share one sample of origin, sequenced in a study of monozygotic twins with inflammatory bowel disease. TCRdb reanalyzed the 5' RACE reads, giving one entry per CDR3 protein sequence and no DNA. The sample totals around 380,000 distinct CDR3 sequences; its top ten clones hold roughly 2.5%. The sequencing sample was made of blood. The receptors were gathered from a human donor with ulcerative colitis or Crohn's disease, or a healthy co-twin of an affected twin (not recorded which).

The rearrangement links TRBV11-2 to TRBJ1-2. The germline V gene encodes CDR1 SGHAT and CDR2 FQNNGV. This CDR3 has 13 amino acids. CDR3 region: CASSRRGAYGYTF.

The CDR3 protein is CSASASGQETQYF. The chain uses TRBV20-1 and TRBJ2-5; TCRdb names TRBD2, which stays unverified in the absence of DNA. The germline CDR1 and CDR2 sequences are DFQATT and SNEGSKA (reference sequence). The CDR3 covers 13 residues.